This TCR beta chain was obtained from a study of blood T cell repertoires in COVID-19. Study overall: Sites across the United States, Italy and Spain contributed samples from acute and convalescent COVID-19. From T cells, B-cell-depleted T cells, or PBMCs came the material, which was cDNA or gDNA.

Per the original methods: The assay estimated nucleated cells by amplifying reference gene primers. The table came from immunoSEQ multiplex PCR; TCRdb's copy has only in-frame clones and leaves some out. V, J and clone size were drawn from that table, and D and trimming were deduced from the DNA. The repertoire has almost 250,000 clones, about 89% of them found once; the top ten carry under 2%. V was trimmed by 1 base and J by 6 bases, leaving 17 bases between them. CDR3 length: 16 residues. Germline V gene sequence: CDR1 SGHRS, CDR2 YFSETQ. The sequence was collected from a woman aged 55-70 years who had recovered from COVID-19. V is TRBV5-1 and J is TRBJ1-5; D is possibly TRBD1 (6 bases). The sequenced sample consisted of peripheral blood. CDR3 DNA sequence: TGCGCCAGCAGCTTGTCCCCAGGGGTTGTAGCTCAGCCCCAGCATTTT. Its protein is CASSLSPGVVAQPQHF.